The sequence of this T cell receptor beta chain was determined in a study of blood T cell repertoires in COVID-19. V was clipped by 3 bases and J by 7 bases, with 3 bases between them. The germline gives CDR1 WNHNN, CDR2 SYGVQD (reference sequence). The CDR3 extends over 11 amino acids. TCRdb's copy holds only in-frame clones and misses some; the assay was immunoSEQ multiplex PCR. The sample shows about 440,000 clones, 90% of them seen only once. The material sequenced was PBMCs or T cells enriched from blood (not recorded which). The source is a man aged 18 to 30 who had recovered from COVID-19. V and J are TRBV10-1 and TRBJ1-4; D remains unclear. The CDR3 DNA reads as TGCGCCAGCAGTGACGGTGAAAAACTGTTTTTT. Amino acids: CASSDGEKLFF.